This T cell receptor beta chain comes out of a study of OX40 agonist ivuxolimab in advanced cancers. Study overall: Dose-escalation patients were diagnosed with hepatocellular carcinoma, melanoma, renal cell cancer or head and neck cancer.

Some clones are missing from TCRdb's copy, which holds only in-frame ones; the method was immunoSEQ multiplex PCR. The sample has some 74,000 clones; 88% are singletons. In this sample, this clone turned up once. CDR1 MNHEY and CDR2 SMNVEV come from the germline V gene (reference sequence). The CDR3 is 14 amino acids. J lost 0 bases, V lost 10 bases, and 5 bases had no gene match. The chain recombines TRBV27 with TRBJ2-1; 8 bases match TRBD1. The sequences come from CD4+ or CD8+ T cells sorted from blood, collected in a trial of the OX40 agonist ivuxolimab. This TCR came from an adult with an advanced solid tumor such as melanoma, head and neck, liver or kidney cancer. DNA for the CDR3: TGTGCCACAAGAACAGGGGGCTCCTACAATGAGCAGTTCTTC. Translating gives CATRTGGSYNEQFF.